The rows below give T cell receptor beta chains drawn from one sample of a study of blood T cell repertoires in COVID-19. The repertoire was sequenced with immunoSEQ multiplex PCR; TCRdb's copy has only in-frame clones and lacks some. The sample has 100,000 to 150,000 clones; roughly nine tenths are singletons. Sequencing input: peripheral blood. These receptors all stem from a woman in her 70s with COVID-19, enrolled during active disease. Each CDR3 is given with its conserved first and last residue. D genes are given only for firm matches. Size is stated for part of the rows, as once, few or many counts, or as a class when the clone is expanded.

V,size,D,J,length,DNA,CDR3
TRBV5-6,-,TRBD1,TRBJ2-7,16,TGTGCCAGCAGCTTGAGGAGTTACAGGGGATACTACGAGCAGTACTTC,CASSLRSYRGYYEQYF
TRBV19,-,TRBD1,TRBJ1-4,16,TGTGCCAGTAGTAGCCTTCCGGGACAGGGTTATGAAAAACTGTTTTTT,CASSSLPGQGYEKLFF
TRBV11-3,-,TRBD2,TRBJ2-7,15,TGTGCCAGCAGCCAGACTAGCGGGGCACCCTACGAGCAGTACTTC,CASSQTSGAPYEQYF
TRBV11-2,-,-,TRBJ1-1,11,TGTGCCAGCAGCATACAGACTGAAGCTTTCTTT,CASSIQTEAFF
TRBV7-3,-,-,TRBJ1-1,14,TGTGCCAGCAGCCCACGCCCGACAGCGACTGAAGCTTTCTTT,CASSPRPTATEAFF
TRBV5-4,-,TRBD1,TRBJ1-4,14,TGTGCCAGCAGCAAGACAGGGCGGAATGAAAAACTGTTTTTT,CASSKTGRNEKLFF
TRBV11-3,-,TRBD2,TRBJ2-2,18,TGTGCCAGCAGCTTTGGAACAGGAGGGACTAGCGGATCCGGGGAGCTGTTTTTT,CASSFGTGGTSGSGELFF
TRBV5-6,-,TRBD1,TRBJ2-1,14,TGTGCCAGCAGCCCGGACAGGGGGCTTAGGGAGCAGTTCTTC,CASSPDRGLREQFF
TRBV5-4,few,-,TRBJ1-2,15,TGTGCCAGCAGCGGGCGGACAGTGTCCGCCTATGGCTACACCTTC,CASSGRTVSAYGYTF
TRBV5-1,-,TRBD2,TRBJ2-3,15,TGCGCCAGCAGCTTGGAAGCGGGGGGTACAGATACGCAGTATTTT,CASSLEAGGTDTQYF
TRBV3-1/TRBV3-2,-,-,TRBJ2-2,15,TGTGCCAGCAGCGACCTAGGGGGGGCCACCGGGGAGCTGTTTTTT,CASSDLGGATGELFF
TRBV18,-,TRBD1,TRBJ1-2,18,TGTGCCAGCTCACCACGCCGGGACAGGGGGTTGACTAACTATGGCTACACCTTC,CASSPRRDRGLTNYGYTF